The 21 T cell receptor beta chains reported below all come from one sample, sequenced in a study of cytomegalovirus exposure and HLA in healthy donors. Primers: 60 Vbeta forward and 13 Jbeta reverse. Some clones are missing from TCRdb's copy, which holds only in-frame ones; the method was immunoSEQ multiplex PCR. The sample has over 150,000 clones, 77% seen once. Sequencing was performed on PBMCs. These receptors were collected from a woman aged 60 to 75 in good health and CMV-seropositive.

The V call is TRBV18, the J call TRBJ2-3; perhaps TRBD2 as D (5 bases). V was cut by 6 bases and J by 2 bases, with 15 bases left in between. From germline, CDR1 is KGHSH and CDR2 LQKENI. There are 15 residues in the CDR3. CDR3 in amino acids: CASSPGDYYTDTQYF. CDR3 bases: TGTGCCAGCTCTCCAGGAGACTACTACACAGATACGCAGTATTTT.

V usage is TRBV18 and J usage is TRBJ1-2, with 8 bases that match TRBD1. J gave up 7 bases and V 5 bases, and 9 bases lay outside the gene matches. CDR3 length: 14 residues. Germline lookup yields CDR1 KGHSH and CDR2 LQKENI. CDR3 DNA: TGTGCCAGCTCATCTGATCAGGGGACAGGTGGCTACACCTTC. It is translated as CASSSDQGTGGYTF.

V gene TRBV6-6 combines with J gene TRBJ2-4; D is ambiguous. This CDR3 has 15 residues. Germline V gene sequence: CDR1 MNHNY, CDR2 SVGAGI (reference sequence). Trimming removed 2 bases at V and 0 bases at J, with 8 bases between. CDR3: CASSYRSVAKNIQYF. In DNA form, the CDR3 reads TGTGCCAGCAGTTACAGGAGCGTAGCCAAAAACATTCAGTACTTC.

Turning to this clone: One end of the junction is discordant with germline, which a read error may explain. V is TRBV5-5 and J is TRBJ2-7; 7 nucleotides align to TRBD2. Germline V lookup: CDR1 SGHKS, CDR2 YYEKEE (reference sequence). The CDR3 extends over 15 amino acids. CDR3 sequence reads: CASSLDLGTIYEQYF. As DNA, the CDR3 is TGTGCCAGCAGTTTGGACCTAGGGACTATCTACGAGCAGTACTTC.

In DNA, the CDR3 is TGTGCCAGCAGCCCCGAGCCTCTCGCCCAGCCCCAGCATTTT. Amino acids: CASSPEPLAQPQHF. The J gene is TRBJ1-5, the V gene TRBV5-4, with D unclear. The CDR3 is 14 amino acids. Germline V gene lookup returns CDR1 SGHNT and CDR2 YYREEE (reference sequence). V shed 4 bases and J shed 7 bases, with 15 bases lying between them. The full variable domain, with the rest looked up from reference TRBV5-4 and TRBJ1-5, is ETGVTQSPTHLIKTRGQQVTLRCSSQSGHNTVSWYQQALGQGPQFIFQYYREEENGRGNFPPRFSGLQFPNYSSELNVNALELDDSALYLCASSPEPLAQPQHFGDGTRLSIL.

This rearrangement joins TRBV7-8 to TRBJ2-7; weak D call: TRBD1 (5 bases). Trimming removed 5 bases from V and 3 bases from J, with 8 bases in between. CDR3 length: 12 amino acids. Germline CDR1 and CDR2: SGHVS and FQNEAQ. The CDR3 is CASSDQGYEQYF. CDR3 sequence (DNA): TGTGCCAGCAGCGACCAGGGCTACGAGCAGTACTTC.

The chain has TRBV18 and TRBJ1-2; TRBD1 might be the D (5 bases). The germline gives CDR1 KGHSH, CDR2 LQKENI. Trimming stripped 5 bases from V and 6 bases from J, with 13 bases between. The CDR3 consists of 13 residues. The CDR3 DNA sequence: TGTGCCAGCTCAAGCAATCCAGGGAATGGCTACACCTTC. Its translation is CASSSNPGNGYTF.

The rearrangement joins TRBV9 to TRBJ2-3; D gene uncertain. Germline CDR1 reads SGDLS; CDR2 reads YYNGEE. V dropped 4 bases and J dropped 6 bases, with 21 bases sitting between them. This CDR3 region has 16 residues. CDR3 region: CASSPLRRPVGDTQYF. CDR3 DNA sequence: TGTGCCAGCAGCCCTCTCCGAAGGCCGGTGGGCGATACGCAGTATTTT.

V usage is TRBV10-3 and J usage is TRBJ1-3; 8 nucleotides match TRBD1. Germline lookup yields CDR1 ENHRY and CDR2 SYGVKD. The CDR3 consists of 16 residues. Germline trimming cut 2 bases from V and 0 bases from J; bases unmatched to any gene: 3. CDR3 DNA sequence: TGTGCCATCAGTGAGACAGGGGGAACCTCTGGAAACACCATATATTTT. Translated, it gives CAISETGGTSGNTIYF.

The CDR3 DNA sequence: TGTGCCTGGAGTGTTTATCAGGGGGGTAGAGATGAGCAGTTCTTC. This gives the protein CAWSVYQGGRDEQFF. The J gene is TRBJ2-1, the V gene TRBV30; D is possibly TRBD1 (7 bases). This CDR3 has 15 residues. Between the trimmed V and J ends, which lost 0 bases and 8 bases, there was a span of 17 bases. Per germline, CDR1 GTSNPN and CDR2 SVGIG (reference sequence).

This clone came up a few times. The chain carries TRBV2 and TRBJ2-5; 11 bases are a match to TRBD1. CDR1 SNHLY and CDR2 FYNNEI come from the germline V gene. The CDR3 is made up of 15 amino acids. Germline trimming cut 8 bases from V and 4 bases from J; bases unmatched to any gene: 9. The CDR3 region has the DNA TGTGCCAGCCGCAGGGACAGGGGGAGTGGAGAGACCCAGTACTTC. Amino acid sequence: CASRRDRGSGETQYF.

V is TRBV28 and J is TRBJ1-2; TRBD1 might be the D (5 bases). This CDR3 has 16 residues. V was clipped by 4 bases and J by 2 bases, with 17 bases between them. CDR1 MDHEN and CDR2 SYDVKM come from the germline V gene. CDR3 nucleotides: TGTGCCAGCAGTTCCTCCCTTTTTGGGGGGAACTATGGCTACACCTTC. It codes for CASSSSLFGGNYGYTF.

The chain has TRBV5-4 and TRBJ2-1, with TRBD2 matching 7 bases. The CDR3 is 14 residues long. The ends lost 0 bases at V and 6 bases at J; junction bases unmatched: 3. Germline CDR1 is SGHNT and CDR2 is YYREEE (reference sequence). CDR3 DNA sequence: TGTGCCAGCAGCTTGGTAGTAGCGGGCAATGAGCAGTTCTTC. Translation: CASSLVVAGNEQFF.

The chain uses TRBV27 and TRBJ2-7, with 8 bases identical to TRBD1. With V trimmed by 3 bases and J by 7 bases, 8 bases remained unmatched. The CDR3 totals 14 residues. Germline CDR1 and CDR2: MNHEY and SMNVEV (reference sequence). The CDR3 sequence: CASSFGQGPWEQYF. The CDR3 DNA reads as TGTGCCAGCAGTTTCGGACAGGGACCTTGGGAGCAGTACTTC.

The gene calls are TRBV27 and TRBJ2-2, with 12 bases matching TRBD1. The V segment lost 6 bases and the J segment 4 bases; nucleotides outside the gene matches: 6. Germline V gene sequence: CDR1 MNHEY, CDR2 SMNVEV (reference sequence). The CDR3 extends over 16 amino acids. This CDR3 reads CASRIRDRGLTGELFF. The CDR3 DNA reads as TGTGCCAGCAGGATCCGGGACAGGGGGCTCACCGGGGAGCTGTTTTTT.

The chain joins TRBV11-2 to TRBJ2-7; D is possibly TRBD1 (5 bases). Germline CDR1 SGHAT, CDR2 FQNNGV. The V end lost 0 bases, the J end lost 6 bases, and 9 bases lay between the germline ends. This CDR3 has 13 residues. The CDR3 reads CASSLEGVSEQYF. CDR3 nucleotides: TGTGCCAGCAGCTTAGAAGGGGTCTCCGAGCAGTACTTC.

V and J are TRBV19 and TRBJ1-1; D is undetermined. CDR3 length: 14 residues. Germline CDR1 LNHDA, CDR2 SQIVND (reference sequence). The V gene lost 7 bases and the J gene lost 0 bases, with 12 bases spanning the gap. The CDR3 sequence is CASKYGEVNTEAFF. DNA for the CDR3: TGTGCCAGTAAATACGGGGAGGTGAACACTGAAGCTTTCTTT.

The rearrangement joins TRBV7-8 to TRBJ2-2; D is possibly TRBD2 (5 bases). Germline CDR1 reads SGHVS; CDR2 reads FQNEAQ. The CDR3 contains 14 residues. V was pared by 1 base and J by 5 bases, with 8 bases between. The CDR3 loop is CASSLVTGTGELFF. CDR3 nucleotide sequence: TGTGCCAGCAGCTTAGTCACGGGGACCGGGGAGCTGTTTTTT. Variable domain in full (rest from reference TRBV7-8 and TRBJ2-2): GAGVSQSPRYKVAKRGQDVALRCDPISGHVSLFWYQQALGQGPEFLTYFQNEAQLDKSGLPSDRFFAERPEGSVSTLKIQRTQQEDSAVYLCASSLVTGTGELFFGEGSRLTVL.

In regard to this clone: The germline gene is not matched at one end of the junction; a read error may be the cause. The chain employs TRBV27 and TRBJ2-6; 12 nucleotides line up with TRBD1. Germline V gene lookup returns CDR1 MNHEY and CDR2 SMNVEV (reference sequence). The CDR3 runs to 19 residues. The CDR3 here is CASSYRPGQGASGANGLTF. CDR3 in DNA: TGTGCCAGCAGTTACCGGCCGGGACAGGGGGCCTCTGGGGCCAACGGCCTGACTTTC.

The chain couples TRBV7-8 to TRBJ1-5; 12 nucleotides agree with TRBD1. The germline CDR1 and CDR2 sequences are SGHVS and FQNEAQ. The CDR3 spans 15 residues. V dropped 3 bases and J dropped 6; count of bases not matched to a gene: 3. This CDR3 reads CASSFRDRGPQPQHF. The CDR3 region has the DNA TGTGCCAGCAGCTTCCGGGACAGGGGGCCTCAGCCCCAGCATTTT.

This chain links TRBV6-5 with TRBJ2-3; weak D call: TRBD1 (6 bases). Trimming removed 6 bases at V and 6 bases at J, with 19 bases between. The V gene's germline CDR1 is MNHEY and CDR2 SVGAGI. The CDR3 has 15 amino acids. The CDR3 reads CASRKQGSLGDTQYF. The CDR3 DNA reads as TGTGCCAGCAGGAAACAGGGTTCTTTGGGGGATACGCAGTATTTT.